The 18 T cell receptor beta chains below were found in one sample sequenced in a study of blood T cell repertoires in COVID-19. TCRdb's table, derived via immunoSEQ multiplex PCR, lists solely in-frame clones and lacks some. Altogether about 200,000 clones are present, around nine tenths being singletons, with the ten largest covering over 0.75%. The material sequenced was peripheral blood. The source of these receptors is a man between 60 and 75 years old with COVID-19, enrolled during active disease.

J is TRBJ1-2 and V is TRBV4-3; 7 bases align to TRBD1. Germline V CDR1 and CDR2: LGHNA, YSLEER. V gave up 0 bases and J gave up 0 bases; unmatched junction bases: 7. The CDR3 spans 17 residues. CDR3 sequence (DNA): TGCGCCAGCAGCCAAGATGAGGGGGACAGACCTAACTATGGCTACACCTTC. Protein: CASSQDEGDRPNYGYTF.

The chain carries TRBV5-5 and TRBJ1-3; perhaps TRBD1 as D (6 bases). Germline V gene data show CDR1 as SGHKS and CDR2 as YYEKEE (reference sequence). V was trimmed by 3 bases and J by 1 base, leaving 14 bases between them. The CDR3 loop spans 16 amino acids. The CDR3 sequence is CASSSHPTGSGNTIYF. In DNA, the CDR3 is TGTGCCAGCAGCTCGCACCCTACAGGGTCTGGAAACACCATATATTTT.

Here the CDR3 reads CASTSRDSSYGYTF. The DNA of the CDR3 is TGTGCCAGTACCTCCCGGGACAGCTCATATGGCTACACCTTC. The chain has TRBV19 and TRBJ1-2, with 7 bases fitting TRBD1. With V trimmed by 7 bases and J by 5 bases, 10 bases remained unmatched. The CDR3 has 14 residues. Germline assignment: CDR1 LNHDA and CDR2 SQIVND (reference sequence).

The V call is TRBV21-1, the J call TRBJ1-5; whether TRBD1, the table's D call, matches the DNA was not checked. TRBV21-1 constitutes a pseudogene. The CDR3 spans 17 residues. The CDR3 region has the DNA TGTGCCAGCAGCCCCGATCGGGGACAGGCGAGCAATCAGCCCCAGCATTTT. It codes for CASSPDRGQASNQPQHF.

This clone was recorded once. The CDR3 region has the DNA TGTGCCAGCAGTGAAGACACAGGGGGGAACACCGGGGAGCTGTTTTTT. Amino acids: CASSEDTGGNTGELFF. This sequence joins TRBV2 and TRBJ2-2; 8 bases are a match to TRBD1. The junction had 2 bases not matched to a gene; V was cut back by 1 base and J by 1 base. Germline V gene lookup returns CDR1 SNHLY and CDR2 FYNNEI. The CDR3 is 16 amino acids.

The rearrangement links TRBV5-1 to TRBJ1-2; 11 nucleotides align to TRBD1. Germline V gives CDR1 SGHRS, CDR2 YFSETQ. V trimming: 4 bases; J trimming: 6 bases; junction bases outside the gene matches: 5. The CDR3 length is 14 residues. The CDR3 DNA reads TGCGCCAGCAGCCAGGACAGGGGGCAGGATGGCTACACCTTC. Protein product: CASSQDRGQDGYTF.

The rearrangement joins TRBV3-1 (or the pseudogene TRBV3-2) to TRBJ2-7; the D is unclear. CDR3 length: 14 amino acids. CDR1 and CDR2 (germline): LGHDT, YNNKEL (reference sequence). V lost 0 bases and J lost 2, with 8 bases in between. The CDR3 DNA sequence: TGTGCCAGCAGCCAAGATTCGAGTACCTACGAGCAGTACTTC. It encodes CASSQDSSTYEQYF.

This clone was detected a few times. The rearrangement uses TRBV29-1 and TRBJ2-1; D perhaps matches TRBD2 (6 bases). Germline-derived CDR1 and CDR2 are SQVTM and ANQGSEA. The V gene lost 6 bases and the J gene lost 10 bases, with 25 bases spanning the gap. This CDR3 has 15 residues. CDR3 residues: CSVEQDGPSEGEQFF. CDR3 nucleotides: TGCAGCGTCGAACAGGACGGCCCTAGCGAGGGCGAGCAGTTCTTC.

This chain joins TRBV5-4 and TRBJ1-3; D is unclear. CDR1 SGHNT and CDR2 YYREEE come from the germline V gene (reference sequence). The ends were cut back, 0 bases at V and 0 bases at J, with 10 bases in the middle. The CDR3 is 16 residues long. CDR3: CASSLGATSSGNTIYF. The CDR3 nucleotides are TGTGCCAGCAGCTTGGGTGCTACGAGCTCTGGAAACACCATATATTTT.

The chain uses TRBV5-1 and TRBJ1-4; D possibly corresponds to TRBD1 (6 bases). Looked up from germline, CDR1 is SGHRS and CDR2 is YFSETQ. This CDR3 is built from 18 residues. Trimming took off 0 bases at V and 0 bases at J, with 15 bases between the two ends. CDR3 DNA sequence: TGCGCCAGCAGCTTGGGCGCCCAGGGGACGGCAACTAATGAAAAACTGTTTTTT. Protein product: CASSLGAQGTATNEKLFF.

This clone appeared once. The CDR3 bases are TGTGCCAGCTCACGGACAGATGTCTCCTATAATTCACCCCTCCACTTT. This codes for CASSRTDVSYNSPLHF. V is TRBV18 and J is TRBJ1-6, with D possibly being TRBD1 (6 bases). V lost 4 bases to trimming and J lost 0 bases, with 10 bases between them. Germline values: CDR1 KGHSH, CDR2 LQKENI. This CDR3 is 16 amino acids long.

This clone was observed a single time. The V gene is TRBV18, the J gene TRBJ2-2; 7 positions match TRBD1. Per the germline V gene, CDR1 is KGHSH and CDR2 is LQKENI. The ends lost 3 bases at V and 4 bases at J; junction bases unmatched: 5. This CDR3 comprises 15 residues. CDR3 sequence reads: CASSPGTDSTGELFF. DNA of the CDR3: TGTGCCAGCTCACCGGGGACAGACTCCACCGGGGAGCTGTTTTTT.

The V gene is TRBV6-2 or TRBV6-3, the J gene TRBJ2-7, with 9 nucleotides matching TRBD2. The CDR3 sequence is 17 residues long. The V gene end was trimmed by 5 bases and the J gene end by 6 bases; junction bases not matched to a gene: 17. Germline V CDR1 and CDR2: MNHEY, SVGEGT. DNA of the CDR3: TGTGCCAGCAGTCCCGGGACTAGCCCATCGACTCAAGGCGAGCAGTACTTC. The encoded protein is CASSPGTSPSTQGEQYF.

The J gene is TRBJ1-3, the V gene TRBV5-4; D is unresolved. Trimming removed 4 bases from V and 3 bases from J, with 11 bases in between. This CDR3 is 14 amino acids long. CDR1 and CDR2 (germline): SGHNT, YYREEE (reference sequence). The CDR3 nucleotides are TGTGCCAGCAGCCCGAACACGCATGGAAACACCATATATTTT. Translated: CASSPNTHGNTIYF.

This chain uses TRBV24-1 with TRBJ2-3; 7 nucleotides agree with TRBD2. CDR3 size: 17 residues. V was pared by 0 bases and J by 5 bases, with 10 bases of the junction left unmatched. CDR1 KGHDR and CDR2 SFDVKD come from the germline V gene. The CDR3 DNA reads TGTGCCACCAGTGATTTGAGGGCGGGAGCAGGTGAAGATACGCAGTATTTT. As protein: CATSDLRAGAGEDTQYF.

The chain combines TRBV7-6 with TRBJ1-1; the D gene is possibly TRBD1 (6 bases). V gave up 5 bases and J gave up 3 bases, with 16 bases separating them. There are 15 residues in the CDR3. The V gene's germline CDR1 is SGHVS and CDR2 FNYEAQ. CDR3 sequence: CASSRGGGYDTEAFF. CDR3 nucleotide sequence: TGTGCCAGCAGCAGGGGAGGGGGGTATGACACTGAAGCTTTCTTT.

A single count supports this clone. The V and J genes are TRBV19 and TRBJ1-1, with D unresolved. The CDR3 is made up of 13 amino acids. V dropped 3 bases and J dropped 4 bases, with 9 bases sitting between them. Germline values: CDR1 LNHDA, CDR2 SQIVND (reference sequence). CDR3 sequence reads: CASSIMSATEAFF. CDR3 DNA sequence: TGTGCCAGTAGTATCATGAGCGCCACTGAAGCTTTCTTT.

In this sample, this clone turned up once. The rearrangement links TRBV11-2 to TRBJ2-1; 9 positions match TRBD2. Unmatched junction bases numbered 2, after V lost 0 bases and J lost 8 bases. CDR1 SGHAT and CDR2 FQNNGV come from the germline V gene. This CDR3 comprises 14 residues. CDR3 nucleotide sequence: TGTGCCAGCAGCTTAGAAGCGGGGGGCGATGAGCAGTTCTTC. It codes for CASSLEAGGDEQFF.